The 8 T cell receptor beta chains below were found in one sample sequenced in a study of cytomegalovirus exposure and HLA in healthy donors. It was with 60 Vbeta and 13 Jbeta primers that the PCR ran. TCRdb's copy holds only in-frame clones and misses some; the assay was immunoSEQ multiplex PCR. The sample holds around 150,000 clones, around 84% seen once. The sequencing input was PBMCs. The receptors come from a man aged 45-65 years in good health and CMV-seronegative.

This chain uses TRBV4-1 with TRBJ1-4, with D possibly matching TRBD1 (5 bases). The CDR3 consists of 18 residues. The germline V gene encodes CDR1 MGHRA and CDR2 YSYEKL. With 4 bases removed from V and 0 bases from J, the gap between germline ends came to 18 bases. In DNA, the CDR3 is TGCGCCAGCAGCCCCGGTGGGGGGATGGGAACAACTAATGAAAAACTGTTTTTT. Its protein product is CASSPGGGMGTTNEKLFF.

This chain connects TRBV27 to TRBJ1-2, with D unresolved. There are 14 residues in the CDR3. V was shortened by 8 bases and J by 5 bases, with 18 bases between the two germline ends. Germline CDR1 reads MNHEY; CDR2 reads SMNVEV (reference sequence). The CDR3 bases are TGTGCCAGCCACTCCCTTCGGGAAGGGTATGGCTACACCTTC. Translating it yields CASHSLREGYGYTF.

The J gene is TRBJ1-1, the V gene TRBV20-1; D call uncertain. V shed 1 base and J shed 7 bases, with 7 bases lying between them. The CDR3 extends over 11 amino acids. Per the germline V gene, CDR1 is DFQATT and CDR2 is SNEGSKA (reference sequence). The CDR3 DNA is TGCAGTGCTAGAGGAGGTCATGAAGCTTTCTTT. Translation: CSARGGHEAFF.

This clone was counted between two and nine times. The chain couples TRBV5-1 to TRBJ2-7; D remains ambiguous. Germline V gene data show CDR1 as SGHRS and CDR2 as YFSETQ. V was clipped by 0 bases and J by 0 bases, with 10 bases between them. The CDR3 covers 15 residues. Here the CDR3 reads CASSLGGESSYEQYF. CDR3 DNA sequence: TGCGCCAGCAGCTTGGGTGGTGAGAGCTCCTACGAGCAGTACTTC.

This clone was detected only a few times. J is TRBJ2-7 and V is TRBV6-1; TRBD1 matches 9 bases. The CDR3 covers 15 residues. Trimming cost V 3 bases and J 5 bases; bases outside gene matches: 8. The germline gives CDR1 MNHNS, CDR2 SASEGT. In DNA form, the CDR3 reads TGTGCCAGCAGTGATCCCGGGACAGGGACGCACGAGCAGTACTTC. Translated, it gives CASSDPGTGTHEQYF.

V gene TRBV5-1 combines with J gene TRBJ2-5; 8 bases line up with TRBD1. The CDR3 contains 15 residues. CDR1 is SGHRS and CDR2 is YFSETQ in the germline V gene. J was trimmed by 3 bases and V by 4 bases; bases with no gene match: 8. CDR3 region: CASSKGGQGEETQYF. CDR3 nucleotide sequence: TGCGCCAGCAGCAAGGGAGGACAGGGCGAAGAGACCCAGTACTTC.

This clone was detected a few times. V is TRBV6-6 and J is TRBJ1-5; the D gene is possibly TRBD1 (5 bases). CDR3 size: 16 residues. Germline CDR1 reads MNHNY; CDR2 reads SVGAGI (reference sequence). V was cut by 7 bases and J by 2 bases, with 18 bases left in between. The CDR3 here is CASTRQPTTGNQPQHF. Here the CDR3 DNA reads TGTGCCAGCACGAGACAGCCTACTACGGGCAATCAGCCCCAGCATTTT.

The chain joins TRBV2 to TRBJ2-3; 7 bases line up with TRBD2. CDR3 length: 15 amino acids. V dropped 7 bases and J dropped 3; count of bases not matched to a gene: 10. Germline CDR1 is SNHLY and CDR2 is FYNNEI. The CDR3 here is CASTGRGLRTDTQYF. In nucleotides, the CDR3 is TGTGCCAGCACCGGACGGGGACTAAGGACAGATACGCAGTATTTT.